The sequence of this T cell receptor beta chain was determined in a study of T cells in localized non-small cell lung cancer. The study's findings and limits: Uninvolved nearby lung showed the greatest T cell clonality, exceeding that found in tumor.

Turning to this clone: What it recognizes is unknown.

Measured with immunoSEQ multiplex PCR; TCRdb has only the in-frame clones, and not every one. Among 23,000 or so clones listed, approximately 83% were seen once. V dropped 0 bases and J dropped 4 bases, with 13 bases sitting between them. Germline values: CDR1 GTSNPN, CDR2 SVGIG (reference sequence). The CDR3 has 15 amino acids. The chain combines TRBV30 with TRBJ2-1; D is undetermined. The receptor's source is a male donor at least 60 years old with stage II squamous cell lung carcinoma. This specimen was peripheral blood, taken before any cancer treatment. CDR3: CAWSVMAASYNEQFF. In DNA form, the CDR3 reads TGTGCCTGGAGTGTAATGGCAGCCTCTTACAATGAGCAGTTCTTC.